This TCR beta chain was recorded in a study of OX40 agonist ivuxolimab in advanced cancers. About the research overall: At 65% to 85% male, the cohort had a mean age of 60 years, ranging from about 23 to 80.

There are 12 residues in the CDR3. Germline CDR1 is MNHEY and CDR2 is SMNVEV (reference sequence). V gave up 4 bases and J gave up 7 bases, with 10 bases separating them. Using immunoSEQ multiplex PCR, the repertoire was profiled, and TCRdb retains in-frame clones only, with some absent. The data contain roughly 92,000 clones, under 95% of them singletons. The chain couples TRBV27 to TRBJ1-2; D perhaps matches TRBD1 (5 bases). The sequences come from CD4+ or CD8+ T cells sorted from blood, collected in a trial of the OX40 agonist ivuxolimab. The TCR originated in an adult with an advanced solid tumor such as melanoma, head and neck, liver or kidney cancer. The CDR3 protein is CASSSQRGGYTF. CDR3 in DNA: TGTGCCAGCAGTTCCCAGAGGGGTGGCTACACCTTC.